This T cell receptor (beta chain) was sequenced for a study of cytomegalovirus exposure and HLA in healthy donors. Details on this clone: Its antigen is unknown.

Clones were read by immunoSEQ multiplex PCR, and TCRdb kept only the in-frame ones, dropping some. The sample lists about 280,000 clones, 86% seen once, with less than 1.2% in the top ten. Whole-study findings and limits: Reports credit the classifier with highly specific, highly sensitive diagnosis of cytomegalovirus status.

The TCR sequence derives from a woman aged 18-35 years in good health and CMV-seronegative. Sequencing input: PBMCs.

DNA for the CDR3: TGTGCCAGCAGATCCTTCCAGGGCTCCTACGAGCAGTACTTC. This sequence encodes CASRSFQGSYEQYF. The genes are TRBV6-5 and TRBJ2-7; D is possibly TRBD1 (5 bases). Germline V gene sequence: CDR1 MNHEY, CDR2 SVGAGI. CDR3 size: 14 residues. The ends were cut back, 6 bases at V and 0 bases at J, with 12 bases in the middle.